What follows is one T cell receptor beta chain and its context. The antigen is unknown. The data originate from a study of blood T cells in healthy people across ages. In each sample, at least 7 million PBMCs were isolated. Study-level results: Expanded clonotype changes were possibly confounded by unknown donor CMV status.

The V end was cut by 5 bases, the J end by 13 bases, with 30 bases between. CDR3 length: 17 residues. CDR1 and CDR2 (germline): MNHEY, SMNVEV (reference sequence). The authors ran a second PCR of about 7 to 11 cycles using a sample-barcoded 5' primer and a J-beta primer mix. MiXCR, run by TCRdb on the 5' RACE reads, gives a single entry per CDR3 protein. This sample has under 850,000 distinct CDR3 sequences; about 36% occur once, and the top ten carry over 10%. The chain uses TRBV27 and TRBJ2-4; D tentatively fits TRBD1 or TRBD2 (5 bases each). The specimen was blood. The clonotype comes from a man aged 18 to 30 in good health. CDR3 DNA: TGTGCCAGCAGTCATGGAAGGGACCGCGATTCCTACAATGAGCAGTACTTC. Translation: CASSHGRDRDSYNEQYF.